Given below is one T cell receptor beta chain in context. The record originates from a study of blood T cell repertoires in COVID-19. Overall study: From T cells, B-cell-depleted T cells, or PBMCs came the material, which was cDNA or gDNA.

CDR1 is SGDLS and CDR2 is YYNGEE in the germline V gene. Deletions cut 4 bases from V and 5 bases from J, with 15 bases between. The CDR3 is 14 amino acids. Produced via immunoSEQ multiplex PCR; TCRdb's table is partial and in-frame only. The profile covers 150,000 to 200,000 clones, with roughly four fifths appearing a single time and 6% to 8.5% taken by the ten largest. This clonotype originated in a human donor in a cohort sampled during active COVID-19. Material for sequencing was peripheral blood. The J gene is TRBJ2-5, the V gene TRBV9, with D maybe TRBD1 (7 bases). CDR3 residues: CASSPGGGQETQYF. In DNA form, the CDR3 reads TGTGCCAGCAGCCCAGGAGGGGGCCAGGAGACCCAGTACTTC.